These 14 T cell receptor beta chains originate from one sample sequenced in a study of T cells in Graves' hyperthyroidism and ophthalmopathy. What was amplified from RNA transcripts were TCR beta CDR3 regions. TCR CDR3 regions were first amplified by RT-PCR with HTBI primers. TCRdb itself ran the multiplex PCR reads through MiXCR, one entry per CDR3 protein. The data hold a few hundred thousand distinct CDR3 sequences, with 20% observed a single time. The specimen was blood. All receptors come from a man aged 18 to 29 with Graves' hyperthyroidism.

The rearrangement joins TRBV20-1 to TRBJ2-5; weak D call: TRBD2 (7 bases). In germline, CDR1 is DFQATT, CDR2 SNEGSKA (reference sequence). CDR3 size: 14 residues. Trimming took 4 bases from V and 1 from J, leaving 13 bases between them. Written as DNA, the CDR3 is TGCAGTGCTAAGGCGGGGGCCTCCCAAGAGACCCAGTACTTC. Translating gives CSAKAGASQETQYF.

V usage is TRBV5-4 and J usage is TRBJ1-2; no definite D call. The CDR3 extends over 13 amino acids. V was trimmed by 4 bases and J by 7 bases, leaving 14 bases between them. The V gene's germline CDR1 is SGHNT and CDR2 YYREEE (reference sequence). The CDR3 region has the DNA TGTGCCAGCAGCGAGAATAGGGCAGCTGGCTACACCTTC. It codes for CASSENRAAGYTF.

This clonotype was found many times. The V gene is TRBV12-3 or TRBV12-4, the J gene TRBJ1-1; D is ambiguous. This CDR3 is 15 amino acids long. Trimming pared 7 bases from V and 0 bases from J, leaving 15 bases between. In DNA form, the CDR3 reads TGTGCCAGCATTAGCGGGCAGACCATGAACACTGAAGCTTTCTTT. Translating gives CASISGQTMNTEAFF.

This clonotype was seen a few times. The gene calls are TRBV18 and TRBJ2-2; a weak D match, TRBD1 (5 bases). V shed 3 bases and J shed 4 bases, with 12 bases lying between them. This CDR3 is built from 15 residues. Germline V gene data show CDR1 as KGHSH and CDR2 as LQKENI. This CDR3 reads CASSPPGFLTGELFF. DNA of the CDR3: TGTGCCAGCTCACCGCCAGGGTTCCTCACCGGGGAGCTGTTTTTT.

This chain uses TRBV5-1 with TRBJ2-2, with 10 bases lining up with TRBD2. Germline CDR1 SGHRS, CDR2 YFSETQ. The CDR3 sequence is 19 residues long. The trim removed 0 bases at V and 3 bases at J, leaving 11 bases unmatched. CDR3: CASSLGPGLASPHTGELFF. The CDR3 DNA reads as TGCGCCAGCAGCTTGGGGCCGGGACTAGCGTCCCCCCACACCGGGGAGCTGTTTTTT. Combining the CDR3 with reference TRBV5-1 and TRBJ2-2 gives the whole variable domain KAGVTQTPRYLIKTRGQQVTLSCSPISGHRSVSWYQQTPGQGLQFLFEYFSETQRNKGNFPGRFSGRQFSNSRSEMNVSTLELGDSALYLCASSLGPGLASPHTGELFFGEGSRLTVL.

This clonotype was recorded many times. CDR3 DNA: TGTGCCAGCAGTTTGACTAGCGGGGCCTCCTACGAGCAGTACTTC. It encodes CASSLTSGASYEQYF. This chain joins TRBV27 and TRBJ2-7; TRBD2 matches 11 bases. Germline CDR1 MNHEY, CDR2 SMNVEV (reference sequence). This CDR3 has 15 residues. V lost 3 bases, J lost 0 bases, and 1 base stayed unmatched.

This clonotype came up many times. This chain links TRBV5-1 with TRBJ2-7; 7 nucleotides agree with TRBD1. The length of the CDR3 is 14 residues. The V segment lost 3 bases and the J segment 3 bases; nucleotides outside the gene matches: 6. CDR1 and CDR2 (germline): SGHRS, YFSETQ. The CDR3 region is CASSYGQVDYEQYF. The CDR3 DNA reads as TGCGCCAGCAGCTATGGACAGGTCGACTACGAGCAGTACTTC.

This clonotype was seen many times. V and J are TRBV19 and TRBJ1-1; D possibly corresponds to TRBD1 (5 bases). Between the trimmed V and J ends, which lost 10 bases and 1 base, there was a span of 10 bases. The CDR3 spans 12 residues. Germline CDR1 is LNHDA and CDR2 is SQIVND (reference sequence). This CDR3 reads CATLQGNTEAFF. The CDR3 nucleotides read TGTGCCACACTCCAGGGGAACACTGAAGCTTTCTTT.

The V call is TRBV27, the J call TRBJ2-3; no clear D. There are 13 residues in the CDR3. Trimming cost V 0 bases and J 4 bases, with 5 bases left between them. Germline-derived CDR1 and CDR2 are MNHEY and SMNVEV (reference sequence). In DNA form, the CDR3 reads TGTGCCAGCAGTTTATCGCGTCCAGATACGCAGTATTTT. Protein product: CASSLSRPDTQYF.

This clonotype has only one observation. This rearrangement joins TRBV27 to TRBJ2-7, with 7 bases identical to TRBD2. The V segment lost 3 bases and the J segment 4 bases; nucleotides outside the gene matches: 12. The germline gives CDR1 MNHEY, CDR2 SMNVEV (reference sequence). This CDR3 comprises 16 residues. DNA for the CDR3: TGTGCCAGCAGTTTTTTCGGGGGAGGGAGCCCTTACGAGCAGTACTTC. This gives the protein CASSFFGGGSPYEQYF.

The V gene is TRBV10-3, the J gene TRBJ2-7; 7 bases match TRBD2. J lost 0 bases, V lost 6 bases, and 5 bases had no gene match. CDR3 length: 14 amino acids. Germline loops: CDR1 ENHRY, CDR2 SYGVKD. The CDR3 DNA sequence: TGTGCCATCAGCCCTAGCGGCAACTCCTACGAGCAGTACTTC. This sequence encodes CAISPSGNSYEQYF.

This clonotype has a count of ten or more. The junction does not match germline at one end; this may be a read error. The gene calls are TRBV28 and TRBJ2-5, with D possibly matching TRBD2 (6 bases). The CDR3 sequence is 15 residues long. Looked up from germline, CDR1 is MDHEN and CDR2 is SYDVKM. CDR3 amino acids: CASSLSGRRQEIQYF. The DNA of the CDR3 is TGTGCCAGCAGTTTATCGGGGAGGAGGCAAGAGATCCAGTACTTC.

The sample holds a few counts of this clonotype. The rearrangement uses TRBV6-2 or TRBV6-3 and TRBJ2-7; 7 nucleotides agree with TRBD1. CDR1 MNHEY and CDR2 SVGEGT come from the germline V gene. This CDR3 contains 14 residues. V shed 1 base and J 2 bases; nucleotides not matched to a gene: 2. The CDR3 DNA is TGTGCCAGCAGTTACTGGACAGGAGCCTACGAGCAGTACTTC. This encodes CASSYWTGAYEQYF.

This clonotype appeared many times. The chain couples TRBV7-9 to TRBJ2-7; no reliable D call. The germline V gene has CDR1 SEHNR and CDR2 FQNEAQ (reference sequence). CDR3 size: 14 residues. V was shortened by 3 bases and J by 2 bases, with 11 bases between the two germline ends. CDR3 in DNA: TGTGCCAGCAGCTTTTCTCAGCGCCCCTACGAGCAGTACTTC. Translating it yields CASSFSQRPYEQYF.